The 32 T cell receptor beta chains presented below share a single source sample, sequenced in a study of T cells in Graves' hyperthyroidism and ophthalmopathy. The source material, RNA transcripts, was used to amplify TCR beta CDR3 regions. The HTBI primer set drove a first-round RT-PCR of the TCR CDR3. Via MiXCR, TCRdb re-called the multiplex PCR reads, giving one row per CDR3 protein. Of 400,000 to 600,000 distinct CDR3 sequences in the sample, about 20% are singletons; the top ten hold about 25%. What was sequenced was blood. The receptors derive from a man younger than 35 with Graves' hyperthyroidism.

As to this clonotype: This sequence may be a read error, since a much larger clone differs from it by one base. Given the absence of the conserved phenylalanine or tryptophan at the CDR3 end, a read error is likely. CDR3 in amino acids: CASSQGNNQPQHV. The CDR3 DNA follows: TGTGCCAGCAGCCAAGGGAACAATCAGCCCCAGCATGTT. The J gene is TRBJ1-5, the V gene TRBV6-1; D uncertain. The V end was cut by 6 bases, the J end by 3 bases, with 9 bases between. Germline values: CDR1 MNHNS, CDR2 SASEGT. The CDR3 runs to 13 residues.

The table lists this clonotype with a few counts. This chain joins TRBV20-1 and TRBJ2-5, with TRBD2 matching over 11 bases. With V trimmed by 3 bases and J by 9 bases, 12 bases remained unmatched. The CDR3 spans 15 residues. Germline V CDR1 and CDR2: DFQATT, SNEGSKA (reference sequence). In nucleotides, the CDR3 is TGCAGTGCTAGTTCGCTAGCGGGGGGACCGGAGGCCCAGTACTTC. This codes for CSASSLAGGPEAQYF.

In its sample, this clonotype was seen a few times. The V call is TRBV12-3 or TRBV12-4, the J call TRBJ1-2; 9 bases align to TRBD1. The V gene end was trimmed by 3 bases and the J gene end by 8 bases; junction bases not matched to a gene: 10. The CDR3 loop spans 15 amino acids. The CDR3 sequence: CASSFGQGPVAGYTF. CDR3 DNA: TGTGCCAGCAGTTTCGGACAGGGGCCTGTAGCGGGCTACACCTTC.

This clonotype was observed at least ten times. J is TRBJ2-7 and V is TRBV6-5; TRBD2 might be the D (6 bases). Germline CDR1 reads MNHEY; CDR2 reads SVGAGI. This CDR3 contains 15 residues. Trimming stripped 4 bases from V and 4 bases from J, with 17 bases between. The CDR3 DNA reads TGTGCCAGCAGTTTCACGGGGACTGGGAGGTACGAGCAGTACTTC. It is translated as CASSFTGTGRYEQYF.

CDR3 loop: CATSDRDREAFF. CDR3 nucleotide sequence: TGTGCCACCAGTGACCGGGACAGGGAAGCTTTCTTT. This rearrangement joins TRBV24-1 to TRBJ1-1, with 8 bases aligning to TRBD1. V shed 4 bases and J 8 bases; nucleotides not matched to a gene: 2. The V gene's germline CDR1 is KGHDR and CDR2 SFDVKD. The CDR3 is 12 amino acids.

Ten or more counts support this clonotype. One end of the junction does not line up with germline, which may come from a read error. The V gene is TRBV7-9, the J gene TRBJ2-7, with 7 bases aligning to TRBD1. The CDR3 runs 12 residues. Germline V CDR1 and CDR2: SEHNR, FQNEAQ (reference sequence). The CDR3 reads CASSLASGQSLF. DNA of the CDR3: TGTGCCAGCAGCTTAGCGTCGGGACAGAGTTTATTC.

There are a few counts of this clonotype. The chain has TRBV11-2 and TRBJ2-7, with D possibly TRBD1 on 6 matching bases. Germline V CDR1 and CDR2: SGHAT, FQNNGV. The V and J ends lost 0 bases and 5 bases respectively, with 8 bases between them. The CDR3 covers 13 residues. This chain's CDR3 is CASSLDPGDEQYF. The CDR3 bases are TGTGCCAGCAGCTTAGATCCAGGGGACGAGCAGTACTTC.

In its sample, this clonotype was seen many times. This rearrangement joins TRBV6-1 to TRBJ1-1; no clear D. V was pared by 1 base and J by 1 base, with 10 bases between. From germline, CDR1 is MNHNS and CDR2 SASEGT. The CDR3 is made up of 15 amino acids. CDR3 region: CASSEGRAPNTEAFF. The DNA for the CDR3 is TGTGCCAGCAGTGAAGGGAGGGCTCCGAACACTGAAGCTTTCTTT.

This clonotype was seen ten or more times. This chain links TRBV27 with TRBJ1-2; 7 bases line up with TRBD1. The V and J ends lost 5 bases and 5 bases, in that order; junction bases with no gene match: 11. CDR3 length: 15 amino acids. Per germline, CDR1 MNHEY and CDR2 SMNVEV (reference sequence). CDR3 residues: CASSPLTTGVYGYTF. In DNA form, the CDR3 reads TGTGCCAGCAGTCCTCTCACCACAGGGGTGTATGGCTACACCTTC.

About this clonotype: This may be a read error: a much more frequent sequence differs by one nucleotide. The chain recombines TRBV6-2 or TRBV6-3 with TRBJ2-7; D gene uncertain. Per the germline V gene, CDR1 is MNHEY and CDR2 is SVGEGT. Trimming cost V 3 bases and J 2 bases, with 5 bases left between them. This CDR3 comprises 12 residues. The CDR3, as DNA: TGTGCCAGCAGTTATCCGGCCTACGAGCAGTACTTC. This sequence encodes CASSYPAYEQYF.

This sequence joins TRBV6-1 and TRBJ2-2; D is uncertain. V lost 5 bases and J 6 bases, leaving 10 bases between the germline ends. CDR3 length: 13 residues. CDR1 and CDR2 from the germline V gene are MNHNS and SASEGT. The CDR3 coding sequence is TGTGCCAGCAGTCCGGTTCAAGCCGGGGAGCTGTTTTTT. It encodes CASSPVQAGELFF.

This clonotype was found many times. This sequence joins TRBV6-1 and TRBJ2-7; 11 bases align to TRBD1. CDR1 MNHNS and CDR2 SASEGT come from the germline V gene. The CDR3 runs to 15 residues. J was trimmed by 5 bases and V by 7 bases; bases with no gene match: 10. Here the CDR3 DNA reads TGTGCCAGCACTGAGACCGGGACAGGGGGAGACGAGCAGTACTTC. As protein: CASTETGTGGDEQYF.

Ten or more counts support this clonotype. The CDR3 sequence: CASSLDRVLAEAFF. The CDR3 bases are TGTGCCAGCAGTCTCGACAGGGTGTTGGCTGAAGCTTTCTTT. The chain links TRBV12-3 or TRBV12-4 to TRBJ1-1, with 7 bases lining up with TRBD1. This CDR3 region has 14 residues. Germline trimming cut 5 bases from V and 6 bases from J; bases unmatched to any gene: 9.

This clonotype came up a few times. The V gene is TRBV12-3 or TRBV12-4, the J gene TRBJ2-7; weak D call: TRBD2 (7 bases). The CDR3 contains 15 residues. Trimming left V 3 bases short and J 5 bases short, with 17 bases between. CDR3 coding DNA: TGTGCCAGCAGTTTGAGGCGGGGGCGTCTTAACGAGCAGTACTTC. The encoded protein is CASSLRRGRLNEQYF.

This clonotype was seen more than once but under ten times. The gene calls are TRBV11-2 and TRBJ2-5; 9 bases map to TRBD1. Per germline, CDR1 SGHAT and CDR2 FQNNGV. The CDR3 covers 16 residues. With V trimmed by 4 bases and J by 5 bases, 11 bases remained unmatched. The CDR3 coding sequence is TGTGCCAGCAGCTCGACCGGGACAGGGTTTGTCGAGACCCAGTACTTC. This translates into CASSSTGTGFVETQYF.

This clonotype was seen at least ten times. This sequence joins TRBV28 and TRBJ2-7; TRBD2 might be the D (7 bases). The germline CDR1 and CDR2 sequences are MDHEN and SYDVKM. V was cut by 11 bases and J by 0 bases, with 14 bases left in between. The CDR3 covers 13 residues. CDR3 coding DNA: TGTGCCGGAGGGGGGGTTAACTCCTACGAGCAGTACTTC. It yields the protein CAGGGVNSYEQYF.

This clonotype was observed at least ten times. The V gene is TRBV10-3, the J gene TRBJ1-5, with TRBD1 matching over 9 bases. V dropped 3 bases and J dropped 6; count of bases not matched to a gene: 6. There are 15 residues in the CDR3. Germline CDR1 is ENHRY and CDR2 is SYGVKD. The CDR3 DNA sequence: TGTGCCATCAGTGATACGGACAGGGGATTTCAGCCCCAGCATTTT. As protein: CAISDTDRGFQPQHF.

The chain carries TRBV20-1 and TRBJ1-5, with D possibly being TRBD1 (5 bases). Germline V gives CDR1 DFQATT, CDR2 SNEGSKA (reference sequence). The CDR3 has 14 amino acids. Deletions cut 3 bases from V and 3 bases from J, with 12 bases between. CDR3 sequence reads: CSASMGGANQPQHF. Written as DNA, the CDR3 is TGCAGTGCTAGTATGGGGGGAGCCAATCAGCCCCAGCATTTT.

On this clonotype itself: A single base separates this from a much larger clone, so it may be a read error. The chain links TRBV27 to TRBJ2-7; tentatively, D is TRBD1 or TRBD2 (7 bases each). This CDR3 has 13 residues. Germline CDR1 and CDR2: MNHEY and SMNVEV (reference sequence). Trimming removed 8 bases at V and 3 bases at J, with 14 bases between. The CDR3 loop is CASGRGQSYEQYF. The DNA for the CDR3 is TGTGCCAGCGGGAGGGGACAGAGCTACGAGCAGTACTTC.

V gene TRBV4-1 combines with J gene TRBJ2-4; tentative D call: TRBD1 (5 bases). Looked up from germline, CDR1 is MGHRA and CDR2 is YSYEKL. CDR3 length: 15 residues. Trimming took 5 bases from V and 0 from J, leaving 11 bases between them. The CDR3 loop reads CASSTGIIAKNIQYF. The CDR3 DNA reads TGCGCCAGCAGCACAGGAATAATAGCCAAAAACATTCAGTACTTC.

This clonotype was picked up many times. CDR3 coding DNA: TGCAGTGCTAGGCGGGACGTTGCCTACGAGCAGTACTTC. It yields the protein CSARRDVAYEQYF. This chain uses TRBV20-1 with TRBJ2-7; possible D gene TRBD2, 6 bases. The CDR3 runs to 13 residues. Germline V CDR1 and CDR2: DFQATT, SNEGSKA (reference sequence). V lost 3 bases, J lost 2 bases, and 11 bases lay in between.

The V gene is TRBV7-9, the J gene TRBJ2-7, with D perhaps matching TRBD2 (6 bases). The germline CDR1 and CDR2 sequences are SEHNR and FQNEAQ (reference sequence). V was trimmed by 5 bases and J by 0 bases, leaving 14 bases between them. The CDR3 is made up of 15 amino acids. The DNA of the CDR3 is TGTGCCAGCAGCACCGGGACTTCAAGCTCCTACGAGCAGTACTTC. It translates to CASSTGTSSSYEQYF.

The chain couples TRBV20-1 to TRBJ2-7, with 7 bases lining up with TRBD1. With 0 bases clipped from V and 7 bases from J, the junction kept 9 bases outside the gene matches. The CDR3 has 14 amino acids. Germline V gene lookup returns CDR1 DFQATT and CDR2 SNEGSKA (reference sequence). CDR3 coding DNA: TGCAGTGCTAGAGATCGGGTGACACAGGGGGAGCAGTACTTC. Residues: CSARDRVTQGEQYF.

This clonotype has ten or more counts. The chain couples TRBV24-1 to TRBJ2-7; weak D call: TRBD1 (5 bases). The CDR3 runs 13 residues. Looked up from germline, CDR1 is KGHDR and CDR2 is SFDVKD. The ends were cut back, 2 bases at V and 2 bases at J, with 6 bases in the middle. CDR3 nucleotides: TGTGCCACCAGTGATTCAGGGACCTACGAGCAGTACTTC. Translated: CATSDSGTYEQYF.

The genes are TRBV14 and TRBJ1-2; tentative D call: TRBD1 (6 bases). Trimming took 4 bases from V and 6 from J, leaving 15 bases between them. From germline, CDR1 is SGHDN and CDR2 FVKESK. The CDR3 extends over 14 amino acids. Written as DNA, the CDR3 is TGTGCCAGCAGCCGTCATGACAGGAAGGATGGCTACACCTTC. Protein: CASSRHDRKDGYTF.

This clonotype appeared many times. V gene TRBV27 combines with J gene TRBJ2-2; D not certain. V lost 4 bases and J lost 5, with 11 bases in between. The CDR3 spans 14 residues. Germline V lookup: CDR1 MNHEY, CDR2 SMNVEV (reference sequence). The CDR3 nucleotides are TGTGCCAGCAGTTCGCACGGGCTTACCGGGGAGCTGTTTTTT. Residues: CASSSHGLTGELFF.

Many counts were recorded for this clonotype. This chain connects TRBV6-5 to TRBJ1-1; 7 nucleotides line up with TRBD1. The CDR3 length is 13 residues. With 5 bases clipped from V and 4 bases from J, the junction kept 4 bases outside the gene matches. Germline lookup yields CDR1 MNHEY and CDR2 SVGAGI. The CDR3 DNA follows: TGTGCCAGCAGTCGGGACAGAAGCACTGAAGCTTTCTTT. Residues: CASSRDRSTEAFF.

This clonotype was seen many times. This chain connects TRBV10-3 to TRBJ1-5; D unresolved. V was clipped by 6 bases and J by 3 bases, with 12 bases between them. CDR1 and CDR2 from the germline V gene are ENHRY and SYGVKD. The CDR3 is 14 amino acids. The DNA for the CDR3 is TGTGCCATCAGCCGTACCGGGCCCAATCAGCCCCAGCATTTT. Encoded protein: CAISRTGPNQPQHF.

V usage is TRBV6-5 and J usage is TRBJ2-7, with a possible D match to TRBD2 (5 bases). Trimming removed 2 bases at V and 5 bases at J, with 16 bases between. The V gene's germline CDR1 is MNHEY and CDR2 SVGAGI. CDR3 length: 15 residues. CDR3 in DNA: TGTGCCAGCAGTTACGCGGCCGGGGATATACACGAGCAGTACTTC. It specifies CASSYAAGDIHEQYF.

Comments on this clonotype: A much larger clone sits a single nucleotide away, making a read error possible. This rearrangement joins TRBV7-8 to TRBJ2-3, with D possibly TRBD2 on 6 matching bases. Germline-derived CDR1 and CDR2 are SGHVS and FQNEAQ. The CDR3 runs to 15 residues. The CDR3 DNA is TGTGCCAGCACCCCTGGGGGGAGTAGCACAGATGCGCAGTATTTT. It codes for CASTPGGSSTDAQYF.

A few counts support this clonotype. A much larger clone is a single base away; this may be a read error. CDR3 coding DNA: TGCAGTGCTTTATCCCCCGGGAACACTGAAGCTTCCTTT. Translating gives CSALSPGNTEASF. V and J are TRBV20-1 and TRBJ1-1; D unclear. CDR1 DFQATT and CDR2 SNEGSKA come from the germline V gene (reference sequence). The CDR3 is 13 amino acids.

Turning to this clonotype: The junction departs from germline at one end; a sequencing error may be responsible. The CDR3 nucleotides are TGTGCCAGCAGTGACGACAGGGGCTCCCACGAGCAGTACTTC. The encoded protein is CASSDDRGSHEQYF. This chain connects TRBV6-1 to TRBJ2-7; 8 nucleotides agree with TRBD1. This CDR3 spans 14 amino acids. Germline lookup yields CDR1 MNHNS and CDR2 SASEGT.